These 8 T cell receptor beta chains share one sample of origin, sequenced in a study of naive and memory T cell subsets. Two oligonucleotides, mixed equimolar, formed the beta constant-region primer covering TRBC1 and TRBC2. In TCRdb, the UMI-ligation and nested PCR reads were re-called with MiXCR into one record per CDR3 protein. This sample has 84,000 or so distinct CDR3 sequences, with 7% to 8% found just once. Source material: central memory CD4+ T cells from blood. Receptor source: a human donor in good health.

This clonotype was seen a handful of times. The rearrangement joins TRBV20-1 to TRBJ2-1; D tentatively reads TRBD1 or TRBD2 (6 bases each). Per germline, CDR1 DFQATT and CDR2 SNEGSKA (reference sequence). The CDR3 is 15 amino acids. V was trimmed by 6 bases and J by 4 bases, leaving 19 bases between them. The CDR3 sequence: CSAIPWGAVYNEQFF. The CDR3 nucleotides are TGCAGTGCCATCCCCTGGGGGGCGGTATACAATGAGCAGTTCTTC.

This clonotype was seen at least ten times. The chain joins TRBV6-6 to TRBJ1-1, with D possibly matching TRBD1 (5 bases). Trimming left V 6 bases short and J 11 bases short, with 13 bases between. This CDR3 spans 11 amino acids. Germline V CDR1 and CDR2: MNHNY, SVGAGI (reference sequence). The CDR3 loop reads CASRTAGYAFF. The CDR3 region has the DNA TGTGCCAGCAGAACCGCAGGGTATGCTTTCTTT.

This clonotype was seen more than once but under ten times. This chain connects TRBV28 to TRBJ1-2, with 8 bases matching TRBD1. CDR3 length: 14 amino acids. Germline values: CDR1 MDHEN, CDR2 SYDVKM. The ends lost 4 bases at V and 7 bases at J; junction bases unmatched: 8. CDR3 protein: CASSSTQGALGYTF. The CDR3 coding sequence is TGTGCCAGCAGTTCTACTCAGGGGGCTCTTGGCTACACCTTC.

Ten or more counts support this clonotype. J is TRBJ2-7 and V is TRBV4-3; 11 nucleotides align to TRBD2. V was clipped by 0 bases and J by 4 bases; unmatched bases: 5. The CDR3 is made up of 16 amino acids. Germline V gives CDR1 LGHNA, CDR2 YSLEER. CDR3 sequence reads: CASSQELAGDLYEQYF. The CDR3 DNA sequence: TGCGCCAGCAGCCAAGAACTAGCGGGAGATCTTTACGAGCAGTACTTC.

There are a few counts of this clonotype. The chain employs TRBV5-1 and TRBJ2-7, with a tentative D call TRBD2 (5 bases). The CDR3 sequence is 12 residues long. Trimming removed 4 bases from V and 5 bases from J, with 10 bases in between. CDR1 and CDR2 (germline): SGHRS, YFSETQ. The CDR3 DNA reads as TGCGCCAGCAGCCGTACTAGGGACGAGCAGTACTTC. Protein sequence: CASSRTRDEQYF.

This clonotype was recorded many times. The DNA for the CDR3 is TGCAGTGGGAGCGGCAGGGCTACTGGGAAACTGTTTTTT. Its protein is CSGSGRATGKLFF. The chain is built from TRBV20-1 and TRBJ1-4; perhaps TRBD1 as D (5 bases). V was cut by 7 bases and J by 11 bases, with 20 bases left in between. Germline loops: CDR1 DFQATT, CDR2 SNEGSKA (reference sequence). This CDR3 has 13 residues.

This clonotype was seen many times. The CDR3 here is CSAIPTQGGVTEAFF. Here the CDR3 DNA reads TGCAGTGCTATCCCTACACAGGGAGGCGTCACTGAAGCTTTCTTT. The rearrangement links TRBV20-1 to TRBJ1-1, with D perhaps matching TRBD1 (6 bases). The CDR3 is 15 amino acids. Germline CDR1 is DFQATT and CDR2 is SNEGSKA (reference sequence). The ends were cut back, 4 bases at V and 4 bases at J, with 19 bases in the middle.

This clonotype occurred many times. The chain carries TRBV24-1 and TRBJ1-2; 8 bases line up with TRBD1. The CDR3 spans 15 residues. V shed 7 bases and J 2 bases; nucleotides not matched to a gene: 8. Per the germline V gene, CDR1 is KGHDR and CDR2 is SFDVKD. The CDR3 region has the DNA TGTGCCACCAGAGGCCGGGACAGGAACAACTATGGCTACACCTTC. This sequence encodes CATRGRDRNNYGYTF.